One sample yielded the 24 T cell receptor beta chains listed below, sequenced in a study of response to subunit inactivated influenza vaccine. TCRdb re-analysed the RT-PCR reads in MiXCR, keeping a single row per CDR3 protein. The data hold 550,000 to 800,000 distinct CDR3 sequences, with roughly 14% observed a single time. The sequencing used PBMCs from blood, collected less than 15 days before vaccination. The source is a man in his fifties who received an inactivated influenza vaccine.

This clonotype was detected a few times. This chain connects TRBV15 to TRBJ2-5, with D uncertain. The CDR3 consists of 15 residues. Trimming removed 1 base from V and 5 bases from J, with 14 bases in between. CDR1 is LNHNV and CDR2 is YYDKDF in the germline V gene (reference sequence). CDR3 protein: CATSRAPQVLETQYF. CDR3 nucleotides: TGTGCCACCAGCAGAGCCCCCCAAGTCCTGGAGACCCAGTACTTC.

This clonotype was picked up many times. The chain employs TRBV28 and TRBJ2-5; no reliable D call. Trimming left V 5 bases short and J 5 bases short, with 18 bases between. This CDR3 spans 15 amino acids. CDR1 is MDHEN and CDR2 is SYDVKM in the germline V gene. The CDR3 reads CASSLRRGVGETQYF. The CDR3 bases are TGTGCCAGCAGTCTTCGTCGTGGGGTGGGGGAGACCCAGTACTTC. Full variable domain (outside the CDR3, taken from reference TRBV28 and TRBJ2-5): DVKVTQSSRYLVKRTGEKVFLECVQDMDHENMFWYRQDPGLGLRLIYFSYDVKMKEKGDIPEGYSVSREKKERFSLILESASTNQTSMYLCASSLRRGVGETQYFGPGTRLLVL.

The chain couples TRBV2 to TRBJ2-1, with 10 positions matching TRBD1. In germline, CDR1 is SNHLY, CDR2 FYNNEI. V shed 6 bases, J shed 3 bases, and the junction held 8 bases outside the gene matches. The CDR3 runs 16 residues. The CDR3 protein is CASRASGQGIYNEQFF. The CDR3 DNA follows: TGTGCCAGCAGAGCCTCGGGACAGGGGATCTACAATGAGCAGTTCTTC.

In this sample, this clonotype turned up once. The V and J genes are TRBV20-1 and TRBJ2-3; D gene ambiguous. The ends were cut back, 7 bases at V and 2 bases at J, with 13 bases in the middle. The CDR3 is 13 residues long. CDR1 is DFQATT, CDR2 SNEGSKA, per germline (reference sequence). CDR3: CSGPRRPTDTQYF. In nucleotides, the CDR3 is TGCAGTGGGCCGAGACGACCCACAGATACGCAGTATTTT.

The V call is TRBV5-1, the J call TRBJ2-5; tentatively, D is TRBD1 or TRBD2 (6 bases each). V lost 6 bases, J lost 1 base, and 13 bases lay in between. CDR3 length: 14 residues. CDR1 is SGHRS, CDR2 YFSETQ, per germline. CDR3: CASTVRGLQETQYF. Written as DNA, the CDR3 is TGCGCCAGCACCGTCCGGGGGCTCCAAGAGACCCAGTACTTC.

J is TRBJ2-1 and V is TRBV9, with D possibly TRBD2 on 6 matching bases. The length of the CDR3 is 16 residues. CDR1 is SGDLS, CDR2 YYNGEE, per germline. V lost 3 bases and J 4 bases, leaving 17 bases between the germline ends. The CDR3: CASSERLGGNYNEQFF. As DNA, the CDR3 is TGTGCCAGCAGCGAGCGACTAGGCGGGAATTACAATGAGCAGTTCTTC.

In its sample, this clonotype was seen a few times. V is TRBV2 and J is TRBJ2-5; D remains ambiguous. CDR3 size: 11 residues. V lost 8 bases and J lost 6, with 10 bases in between. CDR1 is SNHLY, CDR2 FYNNEI, per germline. CDR3 nucleotides: TGTGCCAGCCGACGTTCCAAGACCCAGTACTTC. Protein: CASRRSKTQYF.

This clonotype has just a few counts. The rearrangement uses TRBV15 and TRBJ2-1; D is ambiguous. Trimming removed 4 bases from V and 4 bases from J, with 14 bases in between. CDR1 and CDR2 from the germline V gene are LNHNV and YYDKDF (reference sequence). The CDR3 is 15 amino acids. The CDR3 region is CATSMRWTAYNEQFF. As DNA, the CDR3 is TGTGCCACCAGCATGCGTTGGACGGCGTACAATGAGCAGTTCTTC.

V gene TRBV11-2 combines with J gene TRBJ2-2; D is tentatively TRBD1 or TRBD2 (5 bases each). Deletions cut 1 base from V and 9 bases from J, with 21 bases between. The length of the CDR3 is 17 residues. In germline, CDR1 is SGHAT, CDR2 FQNNGV. The CDR3 DNA follows: TGTGCCAGCAGCTTAGGCTCGGCGGTAGGCTGGGGACGGGAGCTGTTTTTT. Its protein is CASSLGSAVGWGRELFF.

The sample holds a few counts of this clonotype. The rearrangement joins TRBV29-1 to TRBJ1-1; a weak D match, TRBD1 (6 bases). From germline, CDR1 is SQVTM and CDR2 ANQGSEA. Trimming removed 0 bases at V and 0 bases at J, with 14 bases between. The CDR3 has 16 residues. The CDR3 nucleotides are TGCAGCGTTGAAGATCCCCCGGGGGCGGTGAACACTGAAGCTTTCTTT. Amino acids: CSVEDPPGAVNTEAFF.

Notes on this clonotype: A much larger clonotype is one base distant, so this may be a read error. The CDR3 region has the DNA TGTGCCAGCAGCCAAGGGGGTAGCGGGAGTACCGCCAATGAGCAGTTCTTC. Amino acid sequence: CASSQGGSGSTANEQFF. The rearrangement links TRBV4-2 to TRBJ2-1; 9 bases line up with TRBD2. CDR1 is LGHNA and CDR2 is YNFKEQ in the germline V gene. The CDR3 spans 17 residues. Germline trimming cut 1 base from V and 6 bases from J; bases unmatched to any gene: 10.

This clonotype occurred a few times. The chain is built from TRBV6-2 or TRBV6-3 and TRBJ2-5, with D perhaps matching TRBD1 (6 bases). The CDR3 runs 14 residues. Germline values: CDR1 MNHEY, CDR2 SVGEGT. The germline V and J ends were trimmed by 6 bases and 5 bases, with 16 bases remaining between them. CDR3 in DNA: TGTGCCAGCAGGGACGGACAGTCCCAGGAGACCCAGTACTTC. Translated: CASRDGQSQETQYF.

This clonotype has a count of ten or more. CDR3 protein: CASSAQGLEQYF. The CDR3 coding sequence is TGCGCCAGCAGCGCCCAGGGGCTCGAGCAGTACTTC. The V and J genes are TRBV5-1 and TRBJ2-7; possible D gene TRBD1, 6 bases. This CDR3 has 12 amino acids. Per the germline V gene, CDR1 is SGHRS and CDR2 is YFSETQ. Trimming cost V 4 bases and J 6 bases, with 11 bases left between them.

This chain links TRBV28 with TRBJ2-1; D perhaps matches TRBD2 (6 bases). The CDR3 runs to 14 residues. In germline, CDR1 is MDHEN, CDR2 SYDVKM. V lost 3 bases and J lost 6, with 12 bases in between. The CDR3 loop reads CASSFGRTVNEQFF. Written as DNA, the CDR3 is TGTGCCAGCAGTTTCGGGAGAACGGTCAATGAGCAGTTCTTC.

This clonotype was observed a handful of times. This chain links TRBV7-2 with TRBJ1-2; possibly TRBD1 for D (5 bases). The CDR3 is 14 amino acids. CDR1 is SGHTA, CDR2 FQGNSA, per germline. V lost 5 bases and J lost 2, with 12 bases in between. The CDR3 sequence: CASSRDSLNYGYTF. Here the CDR3 DNA reads TGTGCCAGCAGCCGCGACAGCTTAAACTATGGCTACACCTTC.

This clonotype has at least ten counts. The CDR3 DNA reads as TGCGCCAGCAGCTCAAGCATTCAAGAGACCCAGTACTTC. This codes for CASSSSIQETQYF. The J gene is TRBJ2-5, the V gene TRBV5-1; D gene unclear. Germline V gene data show CDR1 as SGHRS and CDR2 as YFSETQ. The CDR3 totals 13 residues. V shed 3 bases and J shed 2 bases, with 8 bases lying between them.

This clonotype has a handful of counts. The chain recombines TRBV6-5 with TRBJ2-3, with 12 nucleotides matching TRBD2. The CDR3 extends over 17 amino acids. V dropped 4 bases and J dropped 4; count of bases not matched to a gene: 9. In germline, CDR1 is MNHEY, CDR2 SVGAGI. CDR3 region: CASSSTRLAGVSDTQYF. The DNA of the CDR3 is TGTGCCAGCAGTTCCACCCGACTAGCGGGAGTTTCAGATACGCAGTATTTT.

This chain joins TRBV29-1 and TRBJ2-3; D unclear. The V end was cut by 2 bases, the J end by 5 bases, with 14 bases between. Germline assignment: CDR1 SQVTM and CDR2 ANQGSEA. The CDR3 length is 14 residues. The DNA of the CDR3 is TGCAGCGTTGAATTTGGTAGCCGTGGAGATACGCAGTATTTT. This sequence encodes CSVEFGSRGDTQYF.

In this sample, this clonotype turned up a few times. The chain links TRBV12-3 or TRBV12-4 to TRBJ2-1; possibly TRBD1 for D (6 bases). CDR3 length: 16 residues. Trimming stripped 5 bases from V and 4 bases from J, with 18 bases between. The CDR3 spells CASSETRDTLYNEQFF. The CDR3 bases are TGTGCCAGCAGTGAGACCCGGGACACCCTGTACAATGAGCAGTTCTTC.

The gene calls are TRBV3-1 and TRBJ2-1; TRBD2 matches at 11 bases. The J segment lost 7 bases and the V segment lost 1 base, leaving 6 bases of the junction unmatched. CDR3 length: 16 amino acids. Germline CDR1 and CDR2: LGHDT and YNNKEL (reference sequence). Written as DNA, the CDR3 is TGTGCCAGCAGCCAAGTACTAGCGGGGGTAGAGAATGAGCAGTTCTTC. It is translated as CASSQVLAGVENEQFF.

This clonotype was detected many times. The chain carries TRBV20-1 and TRBJ2-5, with D tentatively TRBD2 (7 bases). The CDR3 is 10 residues long. Germline V gene lookup returns CDR1 DFQATT and CDR2 SNEGSKA (reference sequence). CDR3 amino acids: CTTGGETQYF. CDR3 nucleotides: TGCACAACGGGGGGCGAGACCCAGTACTTC.

There are many counts of this clonotype. This sequence joins TRBV7-2 and TRBJ1-6; 10 nucleotides align to TRBD1. The CDR3 runs to 15 residues. Germline values: CDR1 SGHTA, CDR2 FQGNSA. With 5 bases clipped from V and 9 bases from J, the junction kept 7 bases outside the gene matches. The CDR3 here is CASSLRQGAGSPLHF. CDR3 in DNA: TGTGCCAGCAGCCTTCGACAGGGGGCGGGTTCACCCCTCCACTTT.

This chain joins TRBV6-2 or TRBV6-3 and TRBJ1-6, with D possibly being TRBD1 (6 bases). Germline CDR1 and CDR2: MNHEY and SVGEGT. CDR3 length: 15 amino acids. Trimming left V 4 bases short and J 9 bases short, with 16 bases between. Written as DNA, the CDR3 is TGTGCCAGCAGTTCTCTCAGGGGAGGCAGTTCACCCCTCCACTTT. This gives the protein CASSSLRGGSSPLHF.

This clonotype was counted many times. The V call is TRBV20-1, the J call TRBJ2-5; 9 bases are a match to TRBD1. Germline values: CDR1 DFQATT, CDR2 SNEGSKA (reference sequence). The ends lost 4 bases at V and 4 bases at J; junction bases unmatched: 13. The CDR3 loop spans 16 amino acids. CDR3 nucleotide sequence: TGCAGTGCTAATCAAGGACAGGGGATTGATTTAGAGACCCAGTACTTC. As protein: CSANQGQGIDLETQYF.